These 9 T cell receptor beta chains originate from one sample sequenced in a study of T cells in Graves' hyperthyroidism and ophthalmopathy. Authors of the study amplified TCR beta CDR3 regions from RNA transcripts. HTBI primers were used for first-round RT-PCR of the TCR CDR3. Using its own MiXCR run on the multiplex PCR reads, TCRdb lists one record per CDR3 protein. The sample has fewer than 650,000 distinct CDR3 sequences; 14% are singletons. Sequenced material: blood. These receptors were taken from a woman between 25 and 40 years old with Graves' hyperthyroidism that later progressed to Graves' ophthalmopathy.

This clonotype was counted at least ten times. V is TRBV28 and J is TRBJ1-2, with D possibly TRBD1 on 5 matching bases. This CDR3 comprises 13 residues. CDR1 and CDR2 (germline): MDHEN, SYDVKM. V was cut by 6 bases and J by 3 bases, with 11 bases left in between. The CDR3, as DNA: TGTGCCAGCAGCCGCAGGGAGGACTATGGCTACACCTTC. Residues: CASSRREDYGYTF.

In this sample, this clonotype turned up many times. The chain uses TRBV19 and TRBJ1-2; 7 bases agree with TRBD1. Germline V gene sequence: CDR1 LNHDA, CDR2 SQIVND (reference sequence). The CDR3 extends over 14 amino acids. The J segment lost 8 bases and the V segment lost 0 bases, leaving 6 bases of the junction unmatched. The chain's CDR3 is CASSIEYRGIGYTF. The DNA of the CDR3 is TGTGCCAGTAGTATAGAGTACAGGGGCATAGGCTACACCTTC. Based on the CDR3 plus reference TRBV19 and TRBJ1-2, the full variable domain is DGGITQSPKYLFRKEGQNVTLSCEQNLNHDAMYWYRQDPGQGLRLIYYSQIVNDFQKGDIAEGYSVSREKKESFPLTVTSAQKNPTAFYLCASSIEYRGIGYTFGSGTRLTVV.

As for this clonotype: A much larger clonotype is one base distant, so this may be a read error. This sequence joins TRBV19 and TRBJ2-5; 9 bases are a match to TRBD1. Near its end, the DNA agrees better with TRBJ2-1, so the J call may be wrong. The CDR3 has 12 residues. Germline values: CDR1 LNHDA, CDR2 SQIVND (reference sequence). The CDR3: CASWDRVETQFF. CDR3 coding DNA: TGTGCCAGCTGGGACAGGGTGGAGACCCAGTTCTTC.

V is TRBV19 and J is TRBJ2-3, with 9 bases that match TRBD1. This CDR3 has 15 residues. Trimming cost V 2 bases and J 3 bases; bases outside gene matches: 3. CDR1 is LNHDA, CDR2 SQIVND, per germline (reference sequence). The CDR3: CASSILGTGTDTQYF. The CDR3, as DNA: TGTGCCAGTAGTATACTTGGGACAGGGACAGATACGCAGTATTTT.

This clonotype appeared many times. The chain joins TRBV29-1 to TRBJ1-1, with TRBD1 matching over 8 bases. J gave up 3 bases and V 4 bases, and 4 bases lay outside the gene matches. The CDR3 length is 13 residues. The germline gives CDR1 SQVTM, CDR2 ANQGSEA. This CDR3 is CSVGGQGDTEAFF. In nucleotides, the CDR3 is TGCAGCGTTGGAGGACAGGGCGACACTGAAGCTTTCTTT.

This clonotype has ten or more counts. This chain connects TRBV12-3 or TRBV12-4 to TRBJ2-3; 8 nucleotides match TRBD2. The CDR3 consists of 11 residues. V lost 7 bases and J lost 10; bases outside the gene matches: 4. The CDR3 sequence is CASNIAGPQYF. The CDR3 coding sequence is TGTGCCAGCAACATAGCGGGACCGCAGTATTTT.

CDR3 DNA: TGTGCCAGCAGCTTAAGAGTAGCGGATAGCAATCAGCCCCAGCATTTT. Protein product: CASSLRVADSNQPQHF. The V and J genes are TRBV7-8 and TRBJ1-5; D unresolved. CDR3 length: 16 residues. Germline V gene data show CDR1 as SGHVS and CDR2 as FQNEAQ. V was clipped by 2 bases and J by 0 bases, with 11 bases between them.

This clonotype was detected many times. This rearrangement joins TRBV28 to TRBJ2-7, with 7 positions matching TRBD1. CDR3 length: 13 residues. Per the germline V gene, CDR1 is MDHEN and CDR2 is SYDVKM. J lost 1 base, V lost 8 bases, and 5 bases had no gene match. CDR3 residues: CASEGTVSYEQYF. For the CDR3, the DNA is TGTGCCAGCGAGGGGACAGTGTCCTACGAGCAGTACTTC.

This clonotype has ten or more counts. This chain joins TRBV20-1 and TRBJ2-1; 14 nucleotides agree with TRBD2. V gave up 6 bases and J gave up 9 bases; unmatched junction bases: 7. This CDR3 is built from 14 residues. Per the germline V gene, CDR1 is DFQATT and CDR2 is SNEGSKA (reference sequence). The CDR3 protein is CSARLAGGPGEQFF. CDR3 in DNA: TGCAGTGCAAGACTAGCGGGAGGGCCCGGTGAGCAGTTCTTC.